This T cell receptor beta chain came from a study of blood T cell repertoires in COVID-19. Whole-study context: Italy, Spain and the United States were the sources of the convalescent and acute COVID-19 samples. T cells, B-cell-depleted T cells, or PBMCs provided the cDNA or gDNA that served as material.

Methods used by the authors: Estimation of nucleated cell counts was performed using reference gene primer amplification. This table comes from immunoSEQ multiplex PCR, and its TCRdb copy is limited to in-frame clones, with some not included. V and J calls and clone size come straight from that table; D and trimming were deduced from the DNA. Here the sample spans over 25,000 clones, approximately 85% being singletons. This TCR was sampled from a woman aged 55-69 years with active COVID-19. Sequenced material: peripheral blood.

The CDR3 protein is CASSIAGQGGQPQHF. The DNA for the CDR3 is TGTGCCAGTAGTATAGCTGGGCAGGGAGGACAGCCCCAGCATTTT. The chain links TRBV19 to TRBJ1-5, with a weak D call TRBD1 (5 bases). V was cut by 1 base and J by 7 bases, with 14 bases left in between. Germline assignment: CDR1 LNHDA and CDR2 SQIVND (reference sequence). The length of the CDR3 is 15 residues.